This passage covers 32 T cell receptor beta chains from one sample sequenced in a study of shared clonotypes between healthy human individuals. Naive CD8 isolation took CD45RO-negative cells positively selected for CCR7 and excluded terminally differentiated effector memory CD45RA+ cells. Produced via immunoSEQ multiplex PCR; TCRdb's table is partial and in-frame only. The profile shows some 1,900,000 clones, about 94% of them singletons. Sequencing was done on a sample of naive CD8+ T cells sorted from blood. The receptor set was obtained from a young man in good health.

The genes are TRBV6-5 and TRBJ2-3; D may be TRBD2 (6 bases). The V and J ends lost 4 bases and 2 bases respectively, with 7 bases between them. This CDR3 is built from 13 residues. Germline V gene lookup returns CDR1 MNHEY and CDR2 SVGAGI. DNA for the CDR3: TGTGCCAGCAGTTCGGGGGACACAGATACGCAGTATTTT. It translates to CASSSGDTDTQYF.

In regard to this clone: Other DNA sequences in this sample translate to the same CDR3. The chain has TRBV4-1 and TRBJ2-3, with D possibly TRBD1 on 6 matching bases. The germline V gene encodes CDR1 MGHRA and CDR2 YSYEKL. The germline V and J ends were trimmed by 6 bases and 0 bases, with 10 bases remaining between them. The CDR3 runs 14 residues. CDR3 in DNA: TGCGCCAGCAGTCAAACAGGGAGCACAGATACGCAGTATTTT. Protein product: CASSQTGSTDTQYF.

The chain has TRBV5-1 and TRBJ2-7, with a weak D call TRBD1 (5 bases). Germline loops: CDR1 SGHRS, CDR2 YFSETQ. The CDR3 totals 13 residues. The V end was cut by 3 bases, the J end by 4 bases, with 11 bases between. CDR3 in DNA: TGCGCCAGCAGCTCCGACCCAGGGTACGAGCAGTACTTC. Protein: CASSSDPGYEQYF. Full variable domain (remainder filled in from reference TRBV5-1 and TRBJ2-7): KAGVTQTPRYLIKTRGQQVTLSCSPISGHRSVSWYQQTPGQGLQFLFEYFSETQRNKGNFPGRFSGRQFSNSRSEMNVSTLELGDSALYLCASSSDPGYEQYFGPGTRLTVT.

This chain links TRBV7-8 with TRBJ1-1; no clear D. V gave up 4 bases and J gave up 1 base, with 10 bases separating them. The CDR3 length is 14 residues. Germline lookup yields CDR1 SGHVS and CDR2 FQNEAQ. The CDR3 protein is CASSSLDANTEAFF. The CDR3 region has the DNA TGTGCCAGCAGCTCCCTAGACGCGAACACTGAAGCTTTCTTT.

The V gene is TRBV29-1, the J gene TRBJ2-7, with D unclear. Germline CDR1 and CDR2: SQVTM and ANQGSEA. This CDR3 contains 13 residues. The V gene lost 4 bases and the J gene lost 2 bases, with 12 bases spanning the gap. This CDR3 reads CSVGVTSPYEQYF. CDR3 sequence (DNA): TGCAGCGTTGGAGTGACAAGCCCCTACGAGCAGTACTTC.

V and J are TRBV5-1 and TRBJ1-1, with D tentatively TRBD1 (5 bases). The CDR3 covers 17 residues. Per the germline V gene, CDR1 is SGHRS and CDR2 is YFSETQ. Deletions cut 2 bases from V and 4 bases from J, with 21 bases between. Here the CDR3 DNA reads TGCGCCAGCAGCTTTACAGTGGGGGTCACTCGAGGCACTGAAGCTTTCTTT. Translation: CASSFTVGVTRGTEAFF. Using reference TRBV5-1 and TRBJ1-1 for the parts outside the CDR3, the full variable domain is KAGVTQTPRYLIKTRGQQVTLSCSPISGHRSVSWYQQTPGQGLQFLFEYFSETQRNKGNFPGRFSGRQFSNSRSEMNVSTLELGDSALYLCASSFTVGVTRGTEAFFGQGTRLTVV.

This CDR3 is CASSLDGEDTQYF. As DNA, the CDR3 is TGTGCCAGCAGCTTAGACGGGGAAGATACGCAGTATTTT. The chain uses TRBV7-2 and TRBJ2-3, with D tentatively TRBD2 (5 bases). CDR3 length: 13 residues. Deletions cut 1 base from V and 5 bases from J, with 7 bases between. Germline values: CDR1 SGHTA, CDR2 FQGNSA.

The chain combines TRBV19 with TRBJ1-5, with D possibly matching TRBD1 (5 bases). Germline V lookup: CDR1 LNHDA, CDR2 SQIVND (reference sequence). The CDR3 is 17 amino acids. The V end was cut by 7 bases, the J end by 4 bases, with 23 bases between. The CDR3 is CASTEHRRQRGNQPQHF. Here the CDR3 DNA reads TGTGCCAGTACAGAACACAGGCGCCAACGAGGGAATCAGCCCCAGCATTTT.

The chain combines TRBV27 with TRBJ2-5, with D hard to call. CDR1 and CDR2 (germline): MNHEY, SMNVEV (reference sequence). The CDR3 runs 14 residues. Trimming left V 2 bases short and J 5 bases short, with 12 bases between. CDR3 in amino acids: CASSLIGIQETQYF. The CDR3 DNA reads TGTGCCAGCAGTTTAATTGGCATTCAGGAGACCCAGTACTTC.

The chain carries TRBV7-8 and TRBJ2-2; 10 positions agree with TRBD2. The J segment lost 1 base and the V segment lost 6 bases, leaving 8 bases of the junction unmatched. Germline V gene sequence: CDR1 SGHVS, CDR2 FQNEAQ. This CDR3 has 17 residues. Here the CDR3 reads CASSYLLAGENTGELFF. CDR3 DNA: TGTGCCAGCAGTTATCTCCTAGCGGGAGAGAACACCGGGGAGCTGTTTTTT. Variable domain in full (rest from reference TRBV7-8 and TRBJ2-2): GAGVSQSPRYKVAKRGQDVALRCDPISGHVSLFWYQQALGQGPEFLTYFQNEAQLDKSGLPSDRFFAERPEGSVSTLKIQRTQQEDSAVYLCASSYLLAGENTGELFFGEGSRLTVL.

The chain combines TRBV28 with TRBJ1-6, with D tentatively TRBD1 (6 bases). V lost 3 bases and J lost 4, with 13 bases in between. CDR3 size: 16 residues. Germline V gene data show CDR1 as MDHEN and CDR2 as SYDVKM. The CDR3 here is CASSLVGGAYNSPLHF. The CDR3, as DNA: TGTGCCAGCAGTTTGGTCGGGGGGGCATATAATTCACCCCTCCACTTT.

The chain recombines TRBV7-6 with TRBJ2-7; D is unclear. The CDR3 runs to 14 residues. V dropped 1 base and J dropped 3 bases, with 10 bases sitting between them. Germline V lookup: CDR1 SGHVS, CDR2 FNYEAQ. The CDR3 DNA follows: TGTGCCAGCAGCTTAGGGGCCAGCGACTACGAGCAGTACTTC. Residues: CASSLGASDYEQYF.

The chain recombines TRBV7-9 with TRBJ2-1; D not certain. CDR1 and CDR2 from the germline V gene are SEHNR and FQNEAQ (reference sequence). V lost 5 bases and J 8 bases, leaving 13 bases between the germline ends. The CDR3 consists of 13 residues. The DNA for the CDR3 is TGTGCCAGCAGCCCGACCGAACGGGATGAGCAGTTCTTC. The encoded protein is CASSPTERDEQFF.

The chain employs TRBV7-3 and TRBJ1-1; D perhaps matches TRBD1 (5 bases). Trimming cost V 0 bases and J 10 bases, with 27 bases left between them. The CDR3 contains 18 residues. Per the germline V gene, CDR1 is SGHTA and CDR2 is FQGTGA. The CDR3 bases are TGTGCCAGCAGCTTAACTCCAGGGACTGCATACCAGGAACAAGGAGCTTTCTTT. It translates to CASSLTPGTAYQEQGAFF.

This chain uses TRBV27 with TRBJ2-7, with 13 bases matching TRBD2. CDR1 and CDR2 from the germline V gene are MNHEY and SMNVEV (reference sequence). J was trimmed by 3 bases and V by 5 bases; bases with no gene match: 4. The CDR3 is 15 amino acids. DNA of the CDR3: TGTGCCAGCAGTCCCGGACTAGCGGGGGTCTACGAGCAGTACTTC. This translates into CASSPGLAGVYEQYF.

The rearrangement uses TRBV7-9 and TRBJ1-1; D is ambiguous. Trimming shortened V by 6 bases and J by 0 bases, and 5 bases separated the two germline ends. Germline CDR1 is SEHNR and CDR2 is FQNEAQ (reference sequence). The CDR3 sequence is 12 residues long. The CDR3 region is CASSRLNTEAFF. CDR3 nucleotides: TGTGCCAGCAGTCGTTTGAACACTGAAGCTTTCTTT.

The V call is TRBV9, the J call TRBJ2-1; TRBD2 agrees at 7 bases. The CDR3 sequence is 16 residues long. V dropped 6 bases and J dropped 0; count of bases not matched to a gene: 9. CDR1 and CDR2 (germline): SGDLS, YYNGEE. The CDR3 protein is CASTLSGALSYNEQFF. CDR3 in DNA: TGTGCCAGCACCCTAAGCGGGGCCCTCTCCTACAATGAGCAGTTCTTC.

This clone was recorded once. The rearrangement links TRBV4-3 to TRBJ2-7; possibly TRBD2 for D (5 bases). The V gene lost 4 bases and the J gene lost 7 bases, with 17 bases spanning the gap. Germline V gene lookup returns CDR1 LGHNA and CDR2 YSLEER. This CDR3 spans 14 amino acids. CDR3 nucleotides: TGCGCCAGCAGCCCTCGTGAGGGCCTGGGGGAGCAGTACTTC. Amino acids: CASSPREGLGEQYF.

The chain uses TRBV13 and TRBJ2-1; D may be TRBD2 (5 bases). CDR3 size: 11 residues. Deletions cut 5 bases from V and 8 bases from J, with 7 bases between. The germline V gene encodes CDR1 PRHDT and CDR2 FYEKMQ (reference sequence). CDR3 sequence: CASSQDYEQFF. The CDR3 DNA sequence: TGTGCCAGCAGCCAGGACTATGAGCAGTTCTTC.

The rearrangement joins TRBV13 to TRBJ2-7, with D unclear. CDR1 and CDR2 from the germline V gene are PRHDT and FYEKMQ (reference sequence). The germline V and J ends were trimmed by 4 bases and 7 bases, with 17 bases remaining between them. The CDR3 sequence is 14 residues long. CDR3 sequence reads: CASSSLDGRGEQYF. Written as DNA, the CDR3 is TGTGCCAGCAGCTCTCTCGACGGGCGTGGGGAGCAGTACTTC.

This clone was recorded only once. V usage is TRBV4-1 and J usage is TRBJ1-5; 7 positions match TRBD1. V lost 1 base to trimming and J lost 5 bases; unmatched junction nucleotides: 8. Germline CDR1 and CDR2: MGHRA and YSYEKL. The CDR3 runs 16 residues. CDR3 in DNA: TGCGCCAGCAGCCAAGTACAGGGACAGAGATATCAGCCCCAGCATTTT. This codes for CASSQVQGQRYQPQHF.

V usage is TRBV7-2 and J usage is TRBJ2-1; D is unclear. Germline values: CDR1 SGHTA, CDR2 FQGNSA. This CDR3 region has 13 residues. V was shortened by 2 bases and J by 3 bases, with 5 bases between the two germline ends. CDR3 bases: TGTGCCAGCAGCTTATGGGGCTACAATGAGCAGTTCTTC. It yields the protein CASSLWGYNEQFF.

As regards this clone: At the DNA level, this CDR3 is encoded by other sequences in the same sample as well. The J gene is TRBJ2-7, the V gene TRBV5-1; TRBD1 matches 8 bases. Germline values: CDR1 SGHRS, CDR2 YFSETQ. The CDR3 loop spans 15 amino acids. The V and J ends lost 4 bases and 0 bases, in that order; junction bases with no gene match: 6. The CDR3 DNA reads as TGCGCCAGCAGCATAGGACAGGGAAGCTCCTACGAGCAGTACTTC. It yields the protein CASSIGQGSSYEQYF.

Note on this clone: A much larger clone differs by one base, so this may be a read error. At the DNA level, this CDR3 is encoded by other sequences in the same sample as well. The CDR3 spells CASSVGAGTEAFF. For the CDR3, the DNA is TGTGCCAGCAGCGTAGGGGCGGGCACTGAAGCTTTCTTT. The chain recombines TRBV9 with TRBJ1-1; D gene uncertain. The V end was cut by 0 bases, the J end by 4 bases, with 7 bases between. CDR1 and CDR2 (germline): SGDLS, YYNGEE. CDR3 length: 13 amino acids. Using reference TRBV9 and TRBJ1-1 for the parts outside the CDR3, the full variable domain is DSGVTQTPKHLITATGQRVTLRCSPRSGDLSVYWYQQSLDQGLQFLIQYYNGEERAKGNILERFSAQQFPDLHSELNLSSLELGDSALYFCASSVGAGTEAFFGQGTRLTVV.

The chain carries TRBV13 and TRBJ2-7, with D maybe TRBD1 (6 bases). The CDR3 consists of 16 residues. Germline loops: CDR1 PRHDT, CDR2 FYEKMQ (reference sequence). V was cut by 4 bases and J by 3 bases, with 19 bases left in between. The CDR3 protein is CASSSAIVGQLYEQYF. DNA of the CDR3: TGTGCCAGCAGCTCAGCCATCGTGGGACAACTCTACGAGCAGTACTTC.

The chain uses TRBV25-1 and TRBJ2-3; D remains ambiguous. CDR3 length: 12 amino acids. Trimming removed 3 bases from V and 5 bases from J, with 6 bases in between. The germline V gene encodes CDR1 MGHDK and CDR2 SYGVNS. Here the CDR3 reads CASSDMVDTQYF. CDR3 bases: TGTGCCAGCAGTGATATGGTAGATACGCAGTATTTT.

The chain is built from TRBV25-1 and TRBJ2-7; D possibly corresponds to TRBD2 (6 bases). The CDR3 runs 17 residues. In germline, CDR1 is MGHDK, CDR2 SYGVNS. V lost 3 bases to trimming and J lost 5 bases, with 23 bases between them. The CDR3 coding sequence is TGTGCCAGCAGTGACCGTCGACCAGGGACTCCTATTCACGAGCAGTACTTC. It encodes CASSDRRPGTPIHEQYF.

This rearrangement joins TRBV5-1 to TRBJ2-5; D not resolved. Trimming took 1 base from V and 5 from J, leaving 12 bases between them. The germline V gene has CDR1 SGHRS and CDR2 YFSETQ. The CDR3 loop spans 14 amino acids. In DNA, the CDR3 is TGCGCCAGCAGCTTGTCTTTTGCTGGTGAGACCCAGTACTTC. Amino acids: CASSLSFAGETQYF.

The chain links TRBV4-3 to TRBJ1-4; D remains unclear. Deletions cut 0 bases from V and 7 bases from J, with 12 bases between. In germline, CDR1 is LGHNA, CDR2 YSLEER. The CDR3 runs to 15 residues. CDR3 protein: CASSQDTFLFEKLFF. Here the CDR3 DNA reads TGCGCCAGCAGCCAAGATACCTTCCTCTTTGAAAAACTGTTTTTT.

About this clone: At one boundary the junction diverges from the germline segment, which might be a read error. The chain links TRBV6-1 to TRBJ2-7; the D is unclear. CDR3 length: 9 residues. Per germline, CDR1 MNHNS and CDR2 SASEGT. The CDR3 bases are TGTGCCAGCGATTACGGGCAGTACTTC. Protein: CASDYGQYF.

J is TRBJ1-1 and V is TRBV9, with TRBD1 as a possible D gene (6 bases). Trimming shortened V by 4 bases and J by 1 base, and 14 bases separated the two germline ends. The CDR3 runs to 15 residues. The germline gives CDR1 SGDLS, CDR2 YYNGEE. CDR3 protein: CASSPPPGQNTEAFF. The CDR3 coding sequence is TGTGCCAGCAGCCCCCCCCCGGGACAGAACACTGAAGCTTTCTTT.

The chain couples TRBV6-5 to TRBJ2-2, with D tentatively TRBD2 (5 bases). Germline lookup yields CDR1 MNHEY and CDR2 SVGAGI. This CDR3 contains 15 residues. With 1 base removed from V and 5 bases from J, the gap between germline ends came to 11 bases. CDR3: CASSYWPEATGELFF. The CDR3 coding sequence is TGTGCCAGCAGTTACTGGCCGGAGGCAACCGGGGAGCTGTTTTTT.